The sequence of this T cell receptor (beta chain) was determined in a study of cytomegalovirus exposure and HLA in healthy donors. Notes on the study in general: Cytomegalovirus-associated TCR beta chains were listed, numbering roughly 150. Rarity characterized most TCR sequences, yet some public TCRs appeared in many donors. In a later analysis, first-cohort TCR clusters were found to tend to co-occur in the 90 to 150 validation repertoires.

V dropped 5 bases and J dropped 4 bases, with 9 bases sitting between them. CDR3 length: 12 residues. Germline CDR1 is MGHDK and CDR2 is SYGVNS. Regarding this clone: Its antigen remains unknown.

The method was immunoSEQ multiplex PCR; TCRdb's version includes in-frame clones alone and lacks a portion of them. The sample carries 130,000 to 150,000 clones, just under 90% recorded once. The donors were part of the validation cohort, which consisted of more than 90 subjects and was separate from the first cohort of 666 subjects. V is TRBV25-1 and J is TRBJ2-7; D is unresolved. The specimen sequenced was PBMCs. This clonotype originated in a woman aged 25-40 years in good health and CMV-seropositive. The CDR3: CASSIGGYEQYF. CDR3 coding DNA: TGTGCCAGCAGTATCGGCGGATACGAGCAGTACTTC.